Each of the 19 T cell receptor beta chains below was sequenced from the same sample in a study of T cells in Graves' hyperthyroidism and ophthalmopathy. The investigators amplified TCR beta CDR3 regions from RNA transcripts. A set of HTBI primers served as the primers for a first-round RT-PCR of the TCR CDR3. TCRdb recomputed calls from the multiplex PCR reads with MiXCR, one row per CDR3 protein. The sample yields some 350,000 distinct CDR3 sequences, roughly 25% seen once. The sequenced material came from blood. These receptors were obtained from a man between 45 and 60 years old with Graves' hyperthyroidism.

The chain is built from TRBV2 and TRBJ2-1; tentatively, D is TRBD1 or TRBD2 (5 bases each). The CDR3 covers 15 residues. The V gene lost 6 bases and the J gene lost 6 bases, with 18 bases spanning the gap. Looked up from germline, CDR1 is SNHLY and CDR2 is FYNNEI. CDR3: CASRRGSGPSNEQFF. DNA of the CDR3: TGTGCCAGCAGGAGGGGTTCTGGCCCGAGCAATGAGCAGTTCTTC.

This clonotype was picked up a small number of times. The chain joins TRBV6-5 to TRBJ1-5; D gene uncertain. Trimming took 2 bases from V and 10 from J, leaving 12 bases between them. CDR1 and CDR2 from the germline V gene are MNHEY and SVGAGI. There are 13 residues in the CDR3. The CDR3 reads CASSYRPGEPQHF. The CDR3, as DNA: TGTGCCAGCAGTTACCGACCAGGTGAACCCCAGCATTTT.

This clonotype was seen more than once but under ten times. This chain uses TRBV12-3 or TRBV12-4 with TRBJ2-1; the match to TRBD2 covers 10 bases. CDR3 length: 17 residues. Trimming took 1 base from V and 3 from J; bases not matched to a gene: 6. The CDR3: CASSLVGSGRFYNEQFF. For the CDR3, the DNA is TGTGCCAGCAGTTTAGTAGGTAGCGGGAGGTTCTACAATGAGCAGTTCTTC.

This clonotype was found many times. The chain carries TRBV7-2 and TRBJ1-1; 10 bases are shared with TRBD1. V gave up 2 bases and J gave up 0 bases; unmatched junction bases: 6. The length of the CDR3 is 17 residues. The germline CDR1 and CDR2 sequences are SGHTA and FQGNSA. CDR3 DNA: TGTGCCAGCAGCTTAATTTCGGGGACAGGGGTGAACACTGAAGCTTTCTTT. It specifies CASSLISGTGVNTEAFF. The full variable domain, completed using reference TRBV7-2 and TRBJ1-1, is GAGVSQSPSNKVTEKGKDVELRCDPISGHTALYWYRQSLGQGLEFLIYFQGNSAPDKSGLPSDRFSAERTGGSVSTLTIQRTQQEDSAVYLCASSLISGTGVNTEAFFGQGTRLTVV.

This clonotype was observed a single time. The rearrangement joins TRBV29-1 to TRBJ2-1; TRBD1 is a possible D gene (6 bases). Germline CDR1 SQVTM, CDR2 ANQGSEA. V lost 7 bases, J lost 0 bases, and 13 bases lay in between. The CDR3 extends over 14 amino acids. CDR3 in amino acids: CSAFGQSSYNEQFF. In DNA form, the CDR3 reads TGCAGCGCCTTCGGACAGAGCTCCTACAATGAGCAGTTCTTC.

In regard to this clonotype: A single base separates this from a much larger clone, so it may be a read error. The rearrangement joins TRBV11-3 to TRBJ2-7, with TRBD2 matching over 11 bases. In germline, CDR1 is SGHNT, CDR2 YENEEA. With 8 bases clipped from V and 3 bases from J, the junction kept 6 bases outside the gene matches. The CDR3 length is 14 residues. Here the CDR3 reads CASGPGLADYEQYF. The CDR3 DNA follows: TGTGCCAGCGGTCCGGGACTAGCGGACTACGAGCAGTACTTC.

This clonotype was seen more than once but under ten times. The rearrangement joins TRBV28 to TRBJ2-7; D gene ambiguous. The CDR3 extends over 12 amino acids. Germline CDR1 reads MDHEN; CDR2 reads SYDVKM. V lost 4 bases to trimming and J lost 2 bases, with 6 bases between them. In nucleotides, the CDR3 is TGTGCCAGCAGTTCCGTAACCTACGAGCAGTACTTC. Encoded protein: CASSSVTYEQYF.

In this sample, this clonotype turned up a few times. V usage is TRBV6-1 and J usage is TRBJ2-5; D is undetermined. The CDR3 spans 13 residues. From germline, CDR1 is MNHNS and CDR2 SASEGT. The V end was cut by 6 bases, the J end by 0 bases, with 8 bases between. CDR3 coding DNA: TGTGCCAGCAGCATACAGAACCAAGAGACCCAGTACTTC. Translation: CASSIQNQETQYF.

This clonotype was counted only a few times. This chain uses TRBV5-6 with TRBJ2-1; 8 bases fit TRBD2. J gave up 7 bases and V 2 bases, and 5 bases lay outside the gene matches. This CDR3 has 14 amino acids. The V gene's germline CDR1 is SGHDT and CDR2 YYEEEE. CDR3 loop: CASSFGGGINEQFF. For the CDR3, the DNA is TGTGCCAGCAGCTTTGGCGGGGGGATAAATGAGCAGTTCTTC.

This clonotype occurred many times. The chain carries TRBV2 and TRBJ2-7; D may match TRBD1 or TRBD2 (5 bases each). Germline loops: CDR1 SNHLY, CDR2 FYNNEI. The CDR3 is 13 residues long. V was pared by 1 base and J by 7 bases, with 11 bases between. Written as DNA, the CDR3 is TGTGCCAGCAGTGAAGTAGGGGAGCTTGAGCAGTACTTC. Translation: CASSEVGELEQYF.

This rearrangement joins TRBV10-2 to TRBJ2-5; possibly TRBD1 for D (5 bases). This CDR3 contains 13 residues. The ends were cut back, 0 bases at V and 5 bases at J, with 7 bases in the middle. The germline CDR1 and CDR2 sequences are WSHSY and SAAADI. The CDR3 nucleotides read TGCGCCAGCAGTGAGTCAGGGGCCGAGACCCAGTACTTC. This codes for CASSESGAETQYF.

Only a few counts were recorded for this clonotype. The junction and the germline gene differ at one end; a read error may be behind it. This chain uses TRBV12-3 or TRBV12-4 with TRBJ1-3; D not resolved. The CDR3 runs to 16 residues. The CDR3 DNA is TGTGCCAGCAGCTTAGATCTGGCCAACTCTGGAAACACCATATATTTT. It codes for CASSLDLANSGNTIYF.

The genes are TRBV11-2 and TRBJ2-2; 11 nucleotides align to TRBD2. Germline-derived CDR1 and CDR2 are SGHAT and FQNNGV. Losses at the gene ends were 6 bases for V and 6 bases for J; bases not matched to a gene: 6. The CDR3 length is 15 residues. In nucleotides, the CDR3 is TGTGCCAGCAGTCTGACTAGCGGGATGCCCGGGGAGCTGTTTTTT. This gives the protein CASSLTSGMPGELFF.

This clonotype was detected only a few times. The conserved closing phenylalanine or tryptophan is absent in this CDR3, likely reflecting a read error. The J gene is TRBJ1-1, the V gene TRBV6-1; maybe TRBD1 (6 bases). Trimming took 2 bases from V and 0 from J, leaving 7 bases between them. CDR3 length equals 14 residues. From germline, CDR1 is MNHNS and CDR2 SASEGT. CDR3 sequence: CASSERTVNTEAFL. CDR3 DNA sequence: TGTGCCAGCAGTGAACGGACAGTGAACACTGAAGCTTTCCTT.

As DNA, the CDR3 is TGTGCCAGCAGGGGCACTAGCGGGAATGAGCAGTTCTTC. As protein: CASRGTSGNEQFF. The chain links TRBV6-2 or TRBV6-3 to TRBJ2-1; TRBD2 aligns across 9 bases. The CDR3 contains 13 residues. The V gene end was trimmed by 6 bases and the J gene end by 7 bases; junction bases not matched to a gene: 4. The germline V gene encodes CDR1 MNHEY and CDR2 SVGEGT.

In its sample, this clonotype was seen a few times. The V and J genes are TRBV27 and TRBJ2-7, with D maybe TRBD2 (6 bases). The CDR3 consists of 13 residues. Germline CDR1 and CDR2: MNHEY and SMNVEV (reference sequence). The V and J ends lost 7 bases and 3 bases respectively, with 13 bases between them. The CDR3 coding sequence is TGTGCCAGCATGGACTACAAAAGCTACGAGCAGTACTTC. Protein: CASMDYKSYEQYF.

This chain connects TRBV5-5 to TRBJ2-7; D is uncertain. CDR1 is SGHKS, CDR2 YYEKEE, per germline (reference sequence). Trimming left V 1 base short and J 3 bases short, with 8 bases between. The CDR3 contains 13 residues. The CDR3 here is CASSLYQNYEQYF. The CDR3 coding sequence is TGTGCCAGCAGCTTGTACCAGAACTACGAGCAGTACTTC.

The J gene is TRBJ2-7, the V gene TRBV29-1; D uncertain. Germline V gives CDR1 SQVTM, CDR2 ANQGSEA. The CDR3 length is 12 residues. With 7 bases removed from V and 2 bases from J, the gap between germline ends came to 12 bases. The CDR3 DNA is TGCAGCGCCGGCCCCGGTACCTACGAGCAGTACTTC. This translates into CSAGPGTYEQYF.

This clonotype was seen at least ten times. V gene TRBV28 combines with J gene TRBJ1-1; D gene ambiguous. V lost 10 bases and J 1 base, leaving 19 bases between the germline ends. Germline V gene lookup returns CDR1 MDHEN and CDR2 SYDVKM. This CDR3 comprises 15 residues. The CDR3 region is CATTAWTSANTEAFF. The CDR3 DNA reads TGTGCCACCACTGCGTGGACTAGTGCGAACACTGAAGCTTTCTTT. The full variable domain, with the rest looked up from reference TRBV28 and TRBJ1-1, is DVKVTQSSRYLVKRTGEKVFLECVQDMDHENMFWYRQDPGLGLRLIYFSYDVKMKEKGDIPEGYSVSREKKERFSLILESASTNQTSMYLCATTAWTSANTEAFFGQGTRLTVV.